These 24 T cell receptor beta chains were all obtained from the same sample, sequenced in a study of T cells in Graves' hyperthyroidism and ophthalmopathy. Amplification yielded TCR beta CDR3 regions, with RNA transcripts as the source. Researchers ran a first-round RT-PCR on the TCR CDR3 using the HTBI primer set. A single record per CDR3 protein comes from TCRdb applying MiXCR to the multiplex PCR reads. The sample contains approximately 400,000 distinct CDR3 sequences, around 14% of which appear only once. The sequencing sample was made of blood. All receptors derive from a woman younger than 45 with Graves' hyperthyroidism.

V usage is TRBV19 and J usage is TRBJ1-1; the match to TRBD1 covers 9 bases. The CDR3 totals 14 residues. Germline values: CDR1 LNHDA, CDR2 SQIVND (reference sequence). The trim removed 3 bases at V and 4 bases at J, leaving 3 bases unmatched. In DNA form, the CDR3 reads TGTGCCAGTAGTATTCGACAGGGGGTCACTGAAGCTTTCTTT. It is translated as CASSIRQGVTEAFF.

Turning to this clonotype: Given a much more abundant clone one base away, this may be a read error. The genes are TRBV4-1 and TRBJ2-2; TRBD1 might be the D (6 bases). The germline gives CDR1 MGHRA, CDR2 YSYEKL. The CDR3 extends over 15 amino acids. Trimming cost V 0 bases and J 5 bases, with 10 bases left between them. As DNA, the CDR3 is TGCGCCAGCAGCCAAGACATAGGGGGTACCGGGGAGCTGTTTTTT. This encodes CASSQDIGGTGELFF.

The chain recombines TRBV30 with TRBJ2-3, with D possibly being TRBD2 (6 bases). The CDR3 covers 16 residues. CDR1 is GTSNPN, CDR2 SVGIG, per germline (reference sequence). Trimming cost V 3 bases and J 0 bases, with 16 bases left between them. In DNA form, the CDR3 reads TGTGCCTGGAGCCTACGGAGGGAGTCTAGCACAGATACGCAGTATTTT. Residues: CAWSLRRESSTDTQYF.

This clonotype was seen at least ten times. The CDR3 protein is CASSPFTGNSPLHF. CDR3 in DNA: TGTGCCAGCTCACCTTTCACCGGGAATTCACCCCTCCACTTT. The V and J genes are TRBV18 and TRBJ1-6; no clear D. Trimming stripped 3 bases from V and 7 bases from J, with 10 bases between. CDR1 and CDR2 (germline): KGHSH, LQKENI. This CDR3 has 14 residues.

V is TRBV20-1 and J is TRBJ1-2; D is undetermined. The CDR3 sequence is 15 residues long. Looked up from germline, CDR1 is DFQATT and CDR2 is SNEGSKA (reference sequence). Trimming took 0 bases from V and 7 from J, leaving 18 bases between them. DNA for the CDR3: TGCAGTGCTAGAGATTCCCGGCAGTCTGCGGCTGGCTACACCTTC. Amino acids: CSARDSRQSAAGYTF.

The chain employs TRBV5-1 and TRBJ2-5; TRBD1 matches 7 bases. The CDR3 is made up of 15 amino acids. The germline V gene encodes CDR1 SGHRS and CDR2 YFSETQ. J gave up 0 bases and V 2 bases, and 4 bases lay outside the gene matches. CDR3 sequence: CASSFSGGNQETQYF. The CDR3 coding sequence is TGCGCCAGCAGCTTCTCAGGGGGTAACCAAGAGACCCAGTACTTC.

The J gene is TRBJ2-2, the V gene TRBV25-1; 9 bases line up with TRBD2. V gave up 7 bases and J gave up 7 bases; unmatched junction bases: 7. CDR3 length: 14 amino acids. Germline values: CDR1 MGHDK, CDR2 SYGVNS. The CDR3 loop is CASMAGGPIGELFF. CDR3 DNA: TGTGCCAGCATGGCGGGAGGGCCAATCGGGGAGCTGTTTTTT.

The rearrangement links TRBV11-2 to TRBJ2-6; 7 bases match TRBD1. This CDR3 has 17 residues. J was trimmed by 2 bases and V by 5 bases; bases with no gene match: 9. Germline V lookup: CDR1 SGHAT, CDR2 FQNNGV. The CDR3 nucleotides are TGTGCCAGCAGCCCACTACAGGGGAAGGCTGGGGCCAACGTCCTGACTTTC. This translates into CASSPLQGKAGANVLTF.

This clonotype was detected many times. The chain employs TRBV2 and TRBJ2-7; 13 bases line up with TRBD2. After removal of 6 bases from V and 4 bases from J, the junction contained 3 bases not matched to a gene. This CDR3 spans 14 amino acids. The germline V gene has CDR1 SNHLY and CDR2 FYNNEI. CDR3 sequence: CASRGTSGTYEQYF. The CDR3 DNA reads TGTGCCAGCAGGGGGACTAGCGGGACTTACGAGCAGTACTTC.

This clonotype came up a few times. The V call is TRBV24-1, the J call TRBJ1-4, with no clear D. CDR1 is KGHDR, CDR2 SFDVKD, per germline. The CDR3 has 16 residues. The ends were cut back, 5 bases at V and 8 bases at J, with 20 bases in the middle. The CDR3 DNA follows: TGTGCCACCAGTGCCACCGACAAGGCCTTAGGAGAAAAACTGTTTTTT. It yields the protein CATSATDKALGEKLFF.

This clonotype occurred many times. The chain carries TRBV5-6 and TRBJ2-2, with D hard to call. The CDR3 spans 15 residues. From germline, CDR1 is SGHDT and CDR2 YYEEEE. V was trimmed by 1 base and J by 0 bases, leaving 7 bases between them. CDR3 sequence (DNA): TGTGCCAGCAGCTTGAGTCCTGCGAACACCGGGGAGCTGTTTTTT. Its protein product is CASSLSPANTGELFF.

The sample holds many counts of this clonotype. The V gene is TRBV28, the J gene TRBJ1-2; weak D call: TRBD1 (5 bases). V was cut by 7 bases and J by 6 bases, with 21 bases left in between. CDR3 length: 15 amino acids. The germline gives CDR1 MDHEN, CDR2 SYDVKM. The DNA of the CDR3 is TGTGCCAGCATGGGCGAAAGTCAGGGCGTAGATGGCTACACCTTC. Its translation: CASMGESQGVDGYTF.

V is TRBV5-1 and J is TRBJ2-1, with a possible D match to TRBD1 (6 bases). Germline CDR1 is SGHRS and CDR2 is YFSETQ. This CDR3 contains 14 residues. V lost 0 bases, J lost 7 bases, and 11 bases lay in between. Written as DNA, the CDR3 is TGCGCCAGCAGCTTGGGGGGGCGACAGAATGAGCAGTTCTTC. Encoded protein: CASSLGGRQNEQFF. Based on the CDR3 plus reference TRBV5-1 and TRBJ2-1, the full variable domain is KAGVTQTPRYLIKTRGQQVTLSCSPISGHRSVSWYQQTPGQGLQFLFEYFSETQRNKGNFPGRFSGRQFSNSRSEMNVSTLELGDSALYLCASSLGGRQNEQFFGPGTRLTVL.

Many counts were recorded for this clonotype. The CDR3: CASSGWVGRAGFDSGANVLTF. The CDR3 DNA sequence: TGTGCCAGCAGCGGGTGGGTCGGTCGGGCAGGGTTTGACTCTGGGGCCAACGTCCTGACTTTC. The chain links TRBV28 to TRBJ2-6; D might be TRBD1 (5 bases). The length of the CDR3 is 21 residues. From germline, CDR1 is MDHEN and CDR2 SYDVKM. V was trimmed by 6 bases and J by 0 bases, leaving 27 bases between them.

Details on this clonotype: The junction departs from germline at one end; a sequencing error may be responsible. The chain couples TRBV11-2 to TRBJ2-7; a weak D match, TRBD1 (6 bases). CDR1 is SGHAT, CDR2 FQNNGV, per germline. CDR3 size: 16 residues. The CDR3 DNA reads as TGTGCCAGCAACTTAGTCCCAGGGGAAATTCCGGACGAGCAGTACTTC. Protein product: CASNLVPGEIPDEQYF.

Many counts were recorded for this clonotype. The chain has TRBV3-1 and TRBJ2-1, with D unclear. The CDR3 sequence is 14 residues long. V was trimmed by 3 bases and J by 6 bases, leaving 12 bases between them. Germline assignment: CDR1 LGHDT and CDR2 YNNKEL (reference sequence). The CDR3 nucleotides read TGTGCCAGCAGCCAGTGGACCGAATCCAATGAGCAGTTCTTC. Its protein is CASSQWTESNEQFF.

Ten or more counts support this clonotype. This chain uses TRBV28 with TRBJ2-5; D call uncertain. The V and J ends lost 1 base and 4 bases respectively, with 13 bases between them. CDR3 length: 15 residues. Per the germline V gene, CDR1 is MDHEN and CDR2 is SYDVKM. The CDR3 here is CASSLSRALPETQYF. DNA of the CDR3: TGTGCCAGCAGTTTATCTCGGGCCCTTCCAGAGACCCAGTACTTC.

The DNA for the CDR3 is TGTGCCAGCTCAGCCCCGGGACTCCCGAATACGCAGTATTTT. Protein sequence: CASSAPGLPNTQYF. V gene TRBV18 combines with J gene TRBJ2-3, with a weak D call TRBD2 (6 bases). The CDR3 has 14 residues. Between the trimmed V and J ends, which lost 5 bases and 7 bases, there was a span of 16 bases. Germline CDR1 and CDR2: KGHSH and LQKENI. Full variable domain (missing parts from reference TRBV18 and TRBJ2-3): NAGVMQNPRHLVRRRGQEARLRCSPMKGHSHVYWYRQLPEEGLKFMVYLQKENIIDESGMPKERFSAEFPKEGPSILRIQQVVRGDSAAYFCASSAPGLPNTQYFGPGTRLTVL.

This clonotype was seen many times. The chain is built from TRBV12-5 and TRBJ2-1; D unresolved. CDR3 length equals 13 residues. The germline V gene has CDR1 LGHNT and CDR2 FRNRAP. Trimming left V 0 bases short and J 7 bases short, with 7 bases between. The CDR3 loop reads CASGLVKGNEQFF. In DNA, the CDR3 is TGTGCTAGTGGTTTGGTAAAAGGAAATGAGCAGTTCTTC. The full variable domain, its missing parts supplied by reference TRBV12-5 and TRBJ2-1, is DARVTQTPRHKVTEMGQEVTMRCQPILGHNTVFWYRQTMMQGLELLAYFRNRAPLDDSGMPKDRFSAEMPDATLATLKIQPSEPRDSAVYFCASGLVKGNEQFFGPGTRLTVL.

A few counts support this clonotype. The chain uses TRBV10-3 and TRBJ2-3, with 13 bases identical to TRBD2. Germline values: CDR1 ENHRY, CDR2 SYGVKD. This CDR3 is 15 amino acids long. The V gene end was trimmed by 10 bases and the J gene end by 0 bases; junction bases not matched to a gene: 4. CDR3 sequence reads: CASTSGRGSTDTQYF. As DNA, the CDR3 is TGTGCCAGTACTAGCGGGAGGGGGAGCACAGATACGCAGTATTTT.

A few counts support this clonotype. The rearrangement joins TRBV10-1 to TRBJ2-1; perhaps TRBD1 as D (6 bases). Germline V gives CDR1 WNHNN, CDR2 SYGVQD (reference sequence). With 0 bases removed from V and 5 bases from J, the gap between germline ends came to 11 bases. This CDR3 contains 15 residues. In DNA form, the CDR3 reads TGCGCCAGCAGTGAGTCGGACAGCCCCAACAATGAGCAGTTCTTC. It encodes CASSESDSPNNEQFF.

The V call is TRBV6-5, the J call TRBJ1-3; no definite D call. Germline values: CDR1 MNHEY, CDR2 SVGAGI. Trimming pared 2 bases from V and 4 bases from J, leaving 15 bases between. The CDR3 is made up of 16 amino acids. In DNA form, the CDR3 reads TGTGCCAGCAGTTACAGGGAAAAGGGCTCCGGAAACACCATATATTTT. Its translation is CASSYREKGSGNTIYF.

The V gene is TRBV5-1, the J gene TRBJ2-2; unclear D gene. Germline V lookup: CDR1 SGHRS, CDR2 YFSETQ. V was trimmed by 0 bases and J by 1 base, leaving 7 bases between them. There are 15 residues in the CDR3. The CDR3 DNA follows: TGCGCCAGCAGCTTGGTGGCCGGGAACACCGGGGAGCTGTTTTTT. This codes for CASSLVAGNTGELFF.

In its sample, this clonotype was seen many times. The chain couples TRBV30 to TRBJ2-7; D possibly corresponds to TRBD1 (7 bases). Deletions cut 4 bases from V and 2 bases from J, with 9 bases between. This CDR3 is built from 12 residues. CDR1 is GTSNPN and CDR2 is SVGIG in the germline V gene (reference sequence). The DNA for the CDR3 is TGTGCCTGGACAGGGGGGACCTACGAGCAGTACTTC. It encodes CAWTGGTYEQYF. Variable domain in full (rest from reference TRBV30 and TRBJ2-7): SQTIHQWPATLVQPVGSPLSLECTVEGTSNPNLYWYRQAAGRGLQLLFYSVGIGQISSEVPQNLSASRPQDRQFILSSKKLLLSDSGFYLCAWTGGTYEQYFGPGTRLTVT.